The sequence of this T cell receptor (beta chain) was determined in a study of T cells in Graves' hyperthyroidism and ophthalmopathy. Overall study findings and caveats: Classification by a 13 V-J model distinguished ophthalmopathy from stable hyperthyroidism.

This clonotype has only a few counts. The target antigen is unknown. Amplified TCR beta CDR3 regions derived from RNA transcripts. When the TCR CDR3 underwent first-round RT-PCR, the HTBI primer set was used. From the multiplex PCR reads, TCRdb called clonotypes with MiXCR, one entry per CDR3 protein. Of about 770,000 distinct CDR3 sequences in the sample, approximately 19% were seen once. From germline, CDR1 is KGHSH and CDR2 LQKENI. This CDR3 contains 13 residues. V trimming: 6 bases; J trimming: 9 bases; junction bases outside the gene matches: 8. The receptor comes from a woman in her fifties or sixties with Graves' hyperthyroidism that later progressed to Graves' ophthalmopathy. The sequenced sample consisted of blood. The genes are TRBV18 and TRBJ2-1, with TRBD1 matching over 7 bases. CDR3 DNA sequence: TGTGCCAGCTCCCCTGTAGAGGGGGCTGAGCAGTTCTTC. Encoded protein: CASSPVEGAEQFF.